Below, one TCR beta chain is given with its context. The antigen is unknown. These data originate in a study of Tregs in tolerant kidney transplant recipients. The CDR3 is 15 amino acids. Germline-derived CDR1 and CDR2 are SGHNT and YENEEA. V lost 5 bases to trimming and J lost 1 base, with 12 bases between them. Related graft donors supplied nonmyeloablative bone marrow transplants, and mixed chimerism was transient. Thawed PBMCs were FACS-sorted into unstimulated CD4+CD25+CD127- regulatory T cells, CD4+CD25- non-regulatory cells, CD4 and CD8 cells. TCRdb keeps only in-frame clones here, not all; method: immunoSEQ multiplex PCR. This sample has 75,000 to 100,000 clones; 80% to 95% occur once, and the top ten carry roughly 1.7%. Study-wide results and limits: Findings come from small patient numbers and require larger validation. Tregs expanded with activated donor B cells seemed most donor-specific.

Sequencing was performed on CD4+ T cells from blood (PBMCs), taken 12 months after the transplant. This chain connects TRBV11-3 to TRBJ2-1, with D possibly matching TRBD2 (5 bases). The receptor comes from a human patient who received a combined kidney and bone marrow transplant. Some T cells here may be from the graft donor. The CDR3 region has the DNA TGTGCCAGCAGCCCGGGGTTGCCTTCCTACAATGAGCAGTTCTTC. Protein product: CASSPGLPSYNEQFF.